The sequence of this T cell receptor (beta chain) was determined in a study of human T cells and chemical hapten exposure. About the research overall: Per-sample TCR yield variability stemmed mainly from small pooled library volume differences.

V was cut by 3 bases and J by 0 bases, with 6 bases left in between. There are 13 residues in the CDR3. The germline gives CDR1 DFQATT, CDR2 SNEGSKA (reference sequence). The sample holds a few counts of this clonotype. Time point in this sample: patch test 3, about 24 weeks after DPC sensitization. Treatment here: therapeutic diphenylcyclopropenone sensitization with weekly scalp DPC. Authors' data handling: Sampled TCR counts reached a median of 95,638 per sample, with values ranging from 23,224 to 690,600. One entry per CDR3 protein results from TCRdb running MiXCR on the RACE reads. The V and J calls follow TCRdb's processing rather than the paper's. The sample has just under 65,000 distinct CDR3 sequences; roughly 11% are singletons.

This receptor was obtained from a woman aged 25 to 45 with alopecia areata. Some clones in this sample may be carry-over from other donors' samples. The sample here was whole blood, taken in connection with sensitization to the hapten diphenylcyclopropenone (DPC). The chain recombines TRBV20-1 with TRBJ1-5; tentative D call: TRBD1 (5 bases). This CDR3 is CSARGDSNQPQHF. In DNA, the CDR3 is TGCAGTGCTAGGGGGGATAGCAATCAGCCCCAGCATTTT.